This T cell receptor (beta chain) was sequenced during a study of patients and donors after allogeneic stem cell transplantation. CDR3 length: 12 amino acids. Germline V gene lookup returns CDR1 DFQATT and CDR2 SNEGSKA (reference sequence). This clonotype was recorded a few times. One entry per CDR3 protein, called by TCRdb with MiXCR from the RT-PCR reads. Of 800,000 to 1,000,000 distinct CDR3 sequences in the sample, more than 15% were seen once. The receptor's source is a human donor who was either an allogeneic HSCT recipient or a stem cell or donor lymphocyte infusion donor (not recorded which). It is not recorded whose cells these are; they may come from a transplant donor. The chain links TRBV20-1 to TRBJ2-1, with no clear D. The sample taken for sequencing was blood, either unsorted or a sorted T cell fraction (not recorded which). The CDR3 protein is CTLDTRFNEQFF. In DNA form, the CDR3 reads TGCACGCTCGACACCCGTTTCAATGAGCAGTTCTTC.